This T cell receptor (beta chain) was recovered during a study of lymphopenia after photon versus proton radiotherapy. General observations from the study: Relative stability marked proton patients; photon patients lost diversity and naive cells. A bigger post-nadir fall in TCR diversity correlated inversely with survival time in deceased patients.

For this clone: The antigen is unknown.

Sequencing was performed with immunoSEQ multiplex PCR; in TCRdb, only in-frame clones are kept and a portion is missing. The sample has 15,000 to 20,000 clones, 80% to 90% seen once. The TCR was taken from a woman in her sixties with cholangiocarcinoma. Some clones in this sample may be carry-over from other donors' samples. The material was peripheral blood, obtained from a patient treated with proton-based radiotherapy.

CDR3 sequence (DNA): TGTGCCAGCAGCTTAGAGTACAGGGCGAACACTGAAGCTTTCTTT. Translation: CASSLEYRANTEAFF. The chain combines TRBV7-2 with TRBJ1-1; D might be TRBD1 (6 bases). The CDR3 consists of 15 residues. Germline lookup yields CDR1 SGHTA and CDR2 FQGNSA. V was pared by 1 base and J by 1 base, with 10 bases between.